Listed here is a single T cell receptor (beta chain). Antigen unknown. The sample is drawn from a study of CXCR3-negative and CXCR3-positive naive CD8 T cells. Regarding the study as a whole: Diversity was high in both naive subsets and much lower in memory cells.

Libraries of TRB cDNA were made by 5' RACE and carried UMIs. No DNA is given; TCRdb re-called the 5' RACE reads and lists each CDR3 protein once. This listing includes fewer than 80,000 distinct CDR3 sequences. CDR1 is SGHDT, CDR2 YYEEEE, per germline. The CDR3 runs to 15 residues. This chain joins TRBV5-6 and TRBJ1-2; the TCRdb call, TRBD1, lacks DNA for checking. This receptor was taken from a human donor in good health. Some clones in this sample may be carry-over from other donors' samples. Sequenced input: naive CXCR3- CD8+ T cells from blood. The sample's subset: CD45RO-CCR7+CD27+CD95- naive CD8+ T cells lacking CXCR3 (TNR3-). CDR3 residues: CASTRSGRGPYGYTF.